A selection of T cell receptor beta chains follows, all from one sample in a study of cytomegalovirus exposure and HLA in healthy donors. Here immunoSEQ multiplex PCR was the method, and the copy in TCRdb shows in-frame clones only, minus some. Here the sample spans around 200,000 clones, 80% being singletons. Input material: PBMCs. These receptors were collected from a boy between 10 and 17 years old in good health and CMV-seronegative. The conserved cysteine and the conserved F or W are not part of the CDR3 here. A D gene is named only where the DNA matches it firmly.

j_call d_call v_call cdr3_aa
TRBJ1-3 NA TRBV9 ASSADSSGNTIY
TRBJ2-5 TRBD2 TRBV7-9 ASSPNLAGGPETQY
TRBJ1-1 NA TRBV11-3 ASSPHRSGDWWAF
NA NA TRBV11-3 ASSFFADYEQY
TRBJ2-7 TRBD1 TRBV4-1 ASSRGQGANEQY
TRBJ2-5 NA TRBV19 ASSRYSSQETQY
TRBJ2-7 TRBD2 TRBV27 ASSVTSGRIYEQY
TRBJ1-5 NA TRBV4-3 ASSRSVGQPQH
TRBJ2-7 TRBD2 TRBV30 AWDLAGYSYEQY
TRBJ2-5 NA TRBV5-4 ASSAAGATETQY
TRBJ1-6 NA TRBV30 AWATDSGANSPLH
TRBJ1-5 NA TRBV19 ASSMSVIQPQH
TRBJ2-3 TRBD2 TRBV4-3 ASSQARGGLTDTQY
TRBJ2-7 TRBD2 TRBV6-5 ASSSGDRWYEQY
TRBJ2-1 TRBD2 TRBV7-3 ASSLGPASGRANEQF
TRBJ1-1 TRBD1 TRBV5-1 ASSWQGVGAEAF
TRBJ2-1 NA TRBV11-2 ASSLVGGTYNEQF
TRBJ1-1 TRBD1 TRBV5-4 ASSLVDRRNTEAF
TRBJ2-7 TRBD1 TRBV30 AFVNRGAGSYEQY
TRBJ1-2 TRBD1 TRBV9 ASSVTGAYGYT
TRBJ1-4 NA TRBV25-1 ASSDRGGTNEKLF
TRBJ1-3 NA TRBV6-5 ASTSGNTIY
TRBJ2-1 NA TRBV19 ASSEEGAAYNEQF
TRBJ1-5 NA TRBV27 ASSFLYSNQPQH
TRBJ2-1 NA TRBV2 ASSVSRGSYNEQF
TRBJ2-5 TRBD1 TRBV9 ASSVIGQGAVNQETQY
TRBJ2-1 TRBD2 TRBV30 AWSANRLANEQF
TRBJ2-7 TRBD2 TRBV19 ASSHTAETSFRYEQY
TRBJ2-1 TRBD2 TRBV19 ASSISTSGSLNNEQF
TRBJ1-1 NA TRBV25-1 ASSDYGEAEAF
TRBJ1-1 TRBD1 TRBV7-9 ASSLAGGENTEAF
TRBJ1-1 NA TRBV13 ASSLAVILSASEAF
TRBJ2-7 TRBD1 TRBV7-2 ASSRTGQEQY
TRBJ1-1 TRBD1 TRBV4-1 ASSQEGTGNTEAF
TRBJ2-5 TRBD2 TRBV19 ASSIRLALGPETQY
TRBJ2-3 NA TRBV19 ASSIEGGTGDTQY
TRBJ1-1 NA TRBV9 ASSGGPRTEAF
TRBJ2-7 NA TRBV5-5 ASSLTAAAPNEQY
TRBJ1-3 NA TRBV7-6 ASSPISSGNTIY
TRBJ1-2 NA TRBV19 ASSRDSYGYT
TRBJ1-6 NA TRBV13 ASSPGLGEGSPLH
TRBJ1-2 NA TRBV30 AWRGGPYGYT
TRBJ2-7 NA TRBV4-3 ASSQDLRGPSEQY
TRBJ2-1 TRBD2 TRBV11-2 ASSPGTTNEQF
TRBJ2-3 NA TRBV27 ASSPRTDTQY
TRBJ1-6 TRBD1 TRBV7-2 ASTKLATRQGRNSPLH
TRBJ1-3 NA TRBV30 AWSTLTGIPGNTIY
TRBJ1-4 TRBD1 TRBV15 ATSRDGQGMVKLF
TRBJ2-7 TRBD1 TRBV7-6 ASSPRGTGGDGYEQY
TRBJ2-1 TRBD1 TRBV9 ASSVAGTGLNEQF
TRBJ1-1 TRBD1 TRBV18 ASSPGQGLRAEAF